In this sample, the clone carrying this TCR beta chain turned up a few times. The antigen is undetermined. This sample is part of a study of T cell repertoires in cytomegalovirus infection. Looking at the study overall: Based on public TCR beta signatures, there were indications of CMV infection and of a matching HLA type. General study points: People with CMV and the relevant HLA were identified by cumulative public TCR beta family frequency. Across the ex vivo response, the dominant clonotypes were HLA-C-restricted CMV-specific TCR beta clonotypes.

CDR3 length equals 14 residues. Per the germline V gene, CDR1 is MNHEY and CDR2 is SVGEGT. The ends lost 5 bases at V and 7 bases at J; junction bases unmatched: 8. From the reads, TCRdb called clonotypes with MiXCR, one entry per CDR3 protein. Of roughly 300,000 distinct CDR3 sequences listed, 8% to 9.5% are singletons. The source is a human donor in good health (CMV status not recorded). Some clones in this sample may be carry-over from other donors' samples. This chain connects TRBV6-2 or TRBV6-3 to TRBJ1-5; 7 nucleotides line up with TRBD1. Sequencing was carried out using PBMCs. The CDR3 DNA is TGTGCCAGCAGTCCCCGACAGGGAGACCAGCCCCAGCATTTT. This gives the protein CASSPRQGDQPQHF.